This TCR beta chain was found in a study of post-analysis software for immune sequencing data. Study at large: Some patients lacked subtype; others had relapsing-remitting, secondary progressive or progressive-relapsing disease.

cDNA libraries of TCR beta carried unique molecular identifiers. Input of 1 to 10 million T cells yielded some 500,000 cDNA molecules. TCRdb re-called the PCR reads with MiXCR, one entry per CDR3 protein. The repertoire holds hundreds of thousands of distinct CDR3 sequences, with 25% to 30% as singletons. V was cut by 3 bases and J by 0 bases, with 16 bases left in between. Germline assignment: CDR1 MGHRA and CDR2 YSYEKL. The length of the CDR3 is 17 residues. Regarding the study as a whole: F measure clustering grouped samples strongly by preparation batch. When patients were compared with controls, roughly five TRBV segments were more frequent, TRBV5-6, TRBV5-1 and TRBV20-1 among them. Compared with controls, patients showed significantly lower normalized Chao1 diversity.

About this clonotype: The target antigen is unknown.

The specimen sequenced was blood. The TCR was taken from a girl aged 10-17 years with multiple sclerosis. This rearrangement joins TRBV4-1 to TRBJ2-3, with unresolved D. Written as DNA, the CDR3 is TGCGCCAGCAGCCATGATAGAGCGACATCTAGCACAGATACGCAGTATTTT. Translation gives CASSHDRATSSTDTQYF.